Each of the 19 T cell receptor beta chains below was sequenced from the same sample in a study of T cell responses to AZD1222 COVID-19 vaccine. Measured with immunoSEQ multiplex PCR; TCRdb has only the in-frame clones, and not every one. The data contain more than 90,000 clones, more than 75% of them singletons. This specimen consisted of peripheral blood, obtained on day 0 of AZD1222 vaccination. The receptor set was obtained from an adult in good health.

The V gene is TRBV12-5, the J gene TRBJ2-5, with 8 nucleotides matching TRBD1. The CDR3 is made up of 14 amino acids. Trimming took 2 bases from V and 5 from J; bases not matched to a gene: 4. The germline gives CDR1 LGHNT, CDR2 FRNRAP. The CDR3: CASGLPTGGETQYF. For the CDR3, the DNA is TGTGCTAGTGGTTTGCCCACAGGGGGGGAGACCCAGTACTTC.

This clone was seen a single time. The chain is built from TRBV5-6 and TRBJ1-1, with TRBD1 matching over 8 bases. The CDR3 extends over 15 amino acids. The germline gives CDR1 SGHDT, CDR2 YYEEEE. J was trimmed by 0 bases and V by 4 bases; bases with no gene match: 5. This chain's CDR3 is CASSPETGVNTEAFF. CDR3 DNA: TGTGCCAGCAGCCCGGAGACAGGGGTGAACACTGAAGCTTTCTTT.

Notes on this clone: The junction departs from the called germline gene at one end, perhaps through a read error. This sequence joins TRBV29-1 and TRBJ2-7; a weak D match, TRBD2 (6 bases). CDR1 and CDR2 (germline): SQVTM, ANQGSEA. This CDR3 has 14 amino acids. Here the CDR3 DNA reads TGCAGCGTTGTCGTTCATACTAGCAGCTACGGGCAGTACTTC. Translation: CSVVVHTSSYGQYF.

The rearrangement joins TRBV19 to TRBJ2-5, with TRBD2 identical over 11 bases. Looked up from germline, CDR1 is LNHDA and CDR2 is SQIVND (reference sequence). The V gene end was trimmed by 5 bases and the J gene end by 3 bases; junction bases not matched to a gene: 5. CDR3 length: 15 amino acids. The CDR3 spells CASSVIAGGKETQYF. The CDR3 bases are TGTGCCAGTAGTGTTATAGCGGGGGGGAAAGAGACCCAGTACTTC.

J is TRBJ2-2 and V is TRBV7-8, with 12 bases identical to TRBD1. The trim removed 5 bases at V and 6 bases at J, leaving 7 bases unmatched. The CDR3 is 16 residues long. Germline values: CDR1 SGHVS, CDR2 FQNEAQ. DNA of the CDR3: TGTGCCAGCAGCCCAGCCGGGACAGGGGGCTCCGGGGAGCTGTTTTTT. It encodes CASSPAGTGGSGELFF.

The rearrangement links TRBV5-1 to TRBJ1-5; D call uncertain. V lost 4 bases and J 0 bases, leaving 8 bases between the germline ends. Germline V gives CDR1 SGHRS, CDR2 YFSETQ. The CDR3 extends over 14 amino acids. The CDR3 here is CASSVGDSNQPQHF. The CDR3 region has the DNA TGCGCCAGCAGCGTAGGTGATAGCAATCAGCCCCAGCATTTT.

The chain combines TRBV11-2 with TRBJ2-5; D unresolved. Germline V CDR1 and CDR2: SGHAT, FQNNGV. V was pared by 2 bases and J by 0 bases, with 19 bases between. The CDR3 sequence is 18 residues long. The CDR3 spells CASSLYRFQSANQETQYF. Written as DNA, the CDR3 is TGTGCCAGCAGCTTATATAGATTTCAGAGCGCGAACCAAGAGACCCAGTACTTC.

CDR3 bases: TGTGCCAGCAGCTTAGCGTCGGGGGGCGCCTATGGCTACACCTTC. Translation gives CASSLASGGAYGYTF. This chain joins TRBV7-8 and TRBJ1-2, with a possible D match to TRBD1 (6 bases). The length of the CDR3 is 15 residues. Germline CDR1 is SGHVS and CDR2 is FQNEAQ. V was trimmed by 0 bases and J by 4 bases, leaving 12 bases between them.

CDR3 in amino acids: CAISIGDGEKLFF. In DNA form, the CDR3 reads TGTGCCATCAGCATCGGGGACGGAGAAAAACTGTTTTTT. The genes are TRBV10-3 and TRBJ1-4, with D perhaps matching TRBD1 (5 bases). Trimming cost V 6 bases and J 8 bases, with 13 bases left between them. Germline V gene lookup returns CDR1 ENHRY and CDR2 SYGVKD. CDR3 length equals 13 residues.

The chain recombines TRBV5-1 with TRBJ2-3; D gene unclear. CDR3 size: 13 residues. Germline lookup yields CDR1 SGHRS and CDR2 YFSETQ. Trimming stripped 0 bases from V and 6 bases from J, with 8 bases between. CDR3 coding DNA: TGCGCCAGCAGCTTGGGGGGATCGGATACGCAGTATTTT. Its protein is CASSLGGSDTQYF.

The gene calls are TRBV7-9 and TRBJ1-6; D possibly corresponds to TRBD1 (5 bases). Looked up from germline, CDR1 is SEHNR and CDR2 is FQNEAQ (reference sequence). Trimming stripped 4 bases from V and 1 base from J, with 17 bases between. CDR3 length equals 18 residues. CDR3 residues: CASSYTPEGWSYNSPLHF. The CDR3 region has the DNA TGTGCCAGCAGCTATACCCCTGAGGGGTGGTCCTATAATTCACCCCTCCACTTT.

The rearrangement joins TRBV27 to TRBJ2-7; 7 bases map to TRBD2. V trimming: 3 bases; J trimming: 4 bases; junction bases outside the gene matches: 12. The CDR3 length is 16 residues. CDR1 is MNHEY and CDR2 is SMNVEV in the germline V gene (reference sequence). The CDR3 loop is CASSFLPPGLGYEQYF. As DNA, the CDR3 is TGTGCCAGCAGTTTCTTGCCTCCCGGACTAGGATACGAGCAGTACTTC.

In this sample, this clone turned up once. The V gene is TRBV10-3, the J gene TRBJ2-5; no clear D gene. CDR1 and CDR2 (germline): ENHRY, SYGVKD. V was cut by 2 bases and J by 3 bases, with 4 bases left in between. The CDR3 is made up of 12 amino acids. The CDR3: CAISEGEETQYF. The CDR3 region has the DNA TGTGCCATCAGTGAGGGGGAAGAGACCCAGTACTTC.

The chain recombines TRBV11-2 with TRBJ1-3, with D unclear. Germline V gives CDR1 SGHAT, CDR2 FQNNGV. Trimming stripped 0 bases from V and 4 bases from J, with 10 bases between. The CDR3 spans 15 residues. The CDR3 here is CASSLDRPVGNTIYF. DNA for the CDR3: TGTGCCAGCAGCTTAGATCGGCCCGTAGGAAACACCATATATTTT.

The rearrangement links TRBV5-6 to TRBJ1-2; the D is unclear. V dropped 1 base and J dropped 8 bases, with 12 bases sitting between them. Per the germline V gene, CDR1 is SGHDT and CDR2 is YYEEEE. This CDR3 comprises 13 residues. Here the CDR3 reads CASSLSVGGGYTF. The CDR3 DNA follows: TGTGCCAGCAGCTTGTCTGTAGGCGGGGGCTACACCTTC.

The rearrangement joins TRBV2 to TRBJ2-4; 8 positions match TRBD1. CDR1 is SNHLY and CDR2 is FYNNEI in the germline V gene. Trimming took 2 bases from V and 9 from J; bases not matched to a gene: 12. The CDR3 is 16 residues long. In DNA form, the CDR3 reads TGTGCCAGCAGTGAAACAGGGGGAGCCTTAAGGGGCATTCAGTACTTC. Protein sequence: CASSETGGALRGIQYF. The complete variable domain, with remaining parts taken from reference TRBV2 and TRBJ2-4, reads EPEVTQTPSHQVTQMGQEVILRCVPISNHLYFYWYRQILGQKVEFLVSFYNNEISEKSEIFDDQFSVERPDGSNFTLKIRSTKLEDSAMYFCASSETGGALRGIQYFGAGTRLSVL.

The chain recombines TRBV13 with TRBJ2-6; D is unresolved. CDR3 length: 15 amino acids. CDR1 and CDR2 from the germline V gene are PRHDT and FYEKMQ (reference sequence). Trimming took 1 base from V and 0 from J, leaving 4 bases between them. In DNA, the CDR3 is TGTGCCAGCAGCTTAGCCCGCTCTGGGGCCAACGTCCTGACTTTC. This codes for CASSLARSGANVLTF.

The rearrangement links TRBV5-5 to TRBJ1-4, with unresolved D. Germline lookup yields CDR1 SGHKS and CDR2 YYEKEE (reference sequence). Trimming took 7 bases from V and 0 from J, leaving 10 bases between them. The CDR3 totals 14 residues. CDR3 protein: CASGNPSTNEKLFF. CDR3 bases: TGTGCCAGCGGCAACCCCTCAACTAATGAAAAACTGTTTTTT.

The V and J genes are TRBV7-6 and TRBJ1-2; 8 bases agree with TRBD1. V gave up 7 bases and J gave up 0 bases; unmatched junction bases: 7. The CDR3 spans 15 residues. Germline values: CDR1 SGHVS, CDR2 FNYEAQ. The chain's CDR3 is CASTNGQGANYGYTF. CDR3 bases: TGTGCCAGCACAAACGGACAGGGAGCTAACTATGGCTACACCTTC.